The 24 T cell receptor beta chains reported below all come from one sample, sequenced in a study of blood T cell repertoires in COVID-19. Assay used: immunoSEQ multiplex PCR; TCRdb lists only in-frame clones, some missing. The sample includes fewer than 250,000 clones, 70% to 90% seen only once; the top ten take about 10%. Sample: peripheral blood. Receptors were obtained from a woman aged 80 or over with acute or convalescent COVID-19.

The CDR3 nucleotides are TGTGCCAGCAGTTTGACAGGCACAGATACGCAGTATTTT. It specifies CASSLTGTDTQYF. The gene calls are TRBV12-3 or TRBV12-4 and TRBJ2-3, with D perhaps TRBD1 (5 bases). V lost 3 bases and J 1 base, leaving 5 bases between the germline ends. The CDR3 is 13 amino acids.

The chain joins TRBV27 to TRBJ1-2, with D maybe TRBD1 (5 bases). The CDR3 loop spans 15 amino acids. V was clipped by 4 bases and J by 11 bases, with 23 bases between them. Germline V gives CDR1 MNHEY, CDR2 SMNVEV (reference sequence). The CDR3 protein is CASSSLTAGGTVYTF. DNA for the CDR3: TGTGCCAGCAGTTCCCTGACAGCGGGGGGGACCGTTTACACCTTC.

The chain uses TRBV7-3 and TRBJ2-1, with a possible D match to TRBD2 (7 bases). The V end was cut by 1 base, the J end by 8 bases, with 24 bases between. This CDR3 has 18 residues. Germline assignment: CDR1 SGHTA and CDR2 FQGTGA. The CDR3 DNA sequence: TGTGCCAGCAGCTTAAAAGGGGGGGCTAGCCCAGAGGAAGATGAGCAGTTCTTC. Protein sequence: CASSLKGGASPEEDEQFF.

The chain links TRBV19 to TRBJ1-2; a weak D match, TRBD1 (6 bases). In germline, CDR1 is LNHDA, CDR2 SQIVND (reference sequence). The CDR3 has 13 amino acids. The V end lost 11 bases, the J end lost 7 bases, and 20 bases lay between the germline ends. Written as DNA, the CDR3 is TGTGCCGCCCGAAGGGCAGGGGTGGGTGGCTACACCTTC. The encoded protein is CAARRAGVGGYTF.

The chain combines TRBV6-2 or TRBV6-3 with TRBJ1-4; possibly TRBD1 for D (5 bases). V was pared by 6 bases and J by 5 bases, with 13 bases between. The germline V gene encodes CDR1 MNHEY and CDR2 SVGEGT. The CDR3 spans 14 residues. The CDR3, as DNA: TGTGCCAGCAGCCCACCAGGGTACAATGAAAAACTGTTTTTT. As protein: CASSPPGYNEKLFF.

This chain joins TRBV21-1 and TRBJ1-4; the DNA was not used to check the table's D call, TRBD1. TRBV21-1 is listed as a pseudogene. The CDR3 totals 18 residues. CDR3 nucleotides: TGTGCCAGCAGCAAAACGCCCGACAGGGCGACAACTAATGAAAAACTGTTTTTT. Residues: CASSKTPDRATTNEKLFF.

V gene TRBV9 combines with J gene TRBJ2-6; 10 bases match TRBD1. Germline V gives CDR1 SGDLS, CDR2 YYNGEE. This CDR3 region has 18 residues. V shed 3 bases and J 0 bases; nucleotides not matched to a gene: 6. The CDR3, as DNA: TGTGCCAGCAGCGAGCGACAGGGGGCCGTCTCTGGGGCCAACGTCCTGACTTTC. This translates into CASSERQGAVSGANVLTF. Based on the CDR3 plus reference TRBV9 and TRBJ2-6, the full variable domain is DSGVTQTPKHLITATGQRVTLRCSPRSGDLSVYWYQQSLDQGLQFLIQYYNGEERAKGNILERFSAQQFPDLHSELNLSSLELGDSALYFCASSERQGAVSGANVLTFGAGSRLTVL.

The sample holds one count of this clone. This chain joins TRBV18 and TRBJ1-3; 8 bases are a match to TRBD1. The ends lost 3 bases at V and 6 bases at J; junction bases unmatched: 7. CDR1 and CDR2 (germline): KGHSH, LQKENI. CDR3 length: 15 residues. The CDR3 DNA reads as TGTGCCAGCTCACCGGGACAGGCCGGGACAAACACCATATATTTT. This sequence encodes CASSPGQAGTNTIYF.

V usage is TRBV27 and J usage is TRBJ2-2, with D possibly matching TRBD2 (6 bases). The CDR3 has 14 amino acids. The V end was cut by 6 bases, the J end by 6 bases, with 14 bases between. Germline CDR1 reads MNHEY; CDR2 reads SMNVEV (reference sequence). The CDR3 DNA sequence: TGTGCCAGCAGACTCTCCGGGGAGGCCGGGGAGCTGTTTTTT. It specifies CASRLSGEAGELFF.

V gene TRBV7-2 combines with J gene TRBJ2-1; perhaps TRBD2 as D (5 bases). Deletions cut 7 bases from V and 0 bases from J, with 16 bases between. Germline V CDR1 and CDR2: SGHTA, FQGNSA. The CDR3 consists of 16 residues. DNA for the CDR3: TGTGCCAGCACCCCCCAGTGGCGGGTCTCCTACAATGAGCAGTTCTTC. Translated: CASTPQWRVSYNEQFF.

The chain is built from TRBV6-2 or TRBV6-3 and TRBJ1-2, with TRBD1 as a possible D gene (5 bases). The CDR3 has 13 amino acids. V lost 3 bases, J lost 5 bases, and 10 bases lay in between. Germline values: CDR1 MNHEY, CDR2 SVGEGT. CDR3: CASSYIPGYGYTF. The DNA of the CDR3 is TGTGCCAGCAGTTATATACCAGGGTATGGCTACACCTTC.

The chain recombines TRBV9 with TRBJ2-5; 8 nucleotides match TRBD2. Germline CDR1 reads SGDLS; CDR2 reads YYNGEE. The V gene end was trimmed by 0 bases and the J gene end by 1 base; junction bases not matched to a gene: 8. This CDR3 has 17 amino acids. The CDR3 bases are TGTGCCAGCAGCGTAGGCGCAACTAGCGGATTCCAAGAGACCCAGTACTTC. This translates into CASSVGATSGFQETQYF.

The J gene is TRBJ2-7, the V gene TRBV30; the D gene is possibly TRBD2 (5 bases). The CDR3 spans 15 residues. V was pared by 0 bases and J by 7 bases, with 19 bases between. The germline V gene has CDR1 GTSNPN and CDR2 SVGIG (reference sequence). The CDR3 spells CAWSVLGSGSWEQYF. DNA of the CDR3: TGTGCCTGGAGTGTCCTAGGTTCTGGGAGCTGGGAGCAGTACTTC. Complete variable domain (other parts from reference TRBV30 and TRBJ2-7): SQTIHQWPATLVQPVGSPLSLECTVEGTSNPNLYWYRQAAGRGLQLLFYSVGIGQISSEVPQNLSASRPQDRQFILSSKKLLLSDSGFYLCAWSVLGSGSWEQYFGPGTRLTVT.

The chain uses TRBV30 and TRBJ1-2; D is ambiguous. Germline loops: CDR1 GTSNPN, CDR2 SVGIG (reference sequence). V dropped 5 bases and J dropped 8 bases, with 12 bases sitting between them. The CDR3 sequence is 11 residues long. This CDR3 reads CAWSHVVGYTF. CDR3 in DNA: TGTGCCTGGTCACACGTCGTAGGCTACACCTTC.

This sequence joins TRBV9 and TRBJ1-3; 9 bases fit TRBD1. Germline lookup yields CDR1 SGDLS and CDR2 YYNGEE. J gave up 4 bases and V 0 bases, and 14 bases lay outside the gene matches. The CDR3 covers 19 residues. CDR3 coding DNA: TGTGCCAGCAGCGTAGACAGGGGGCGCTTCCAAGGTGCCGGAAACACCATATATTTT. It specifies CASSVDRGRFQGAGNTIYF. Variable domain in full (rest from reference TRBV9 and TRBJ1-3): DSGVTQTPKHLITATGQRVTLRCSPRSGDLSVYWYQQSLDQGLQFLIQYYNGEERAKGNILERFSAQQFPDLHSELNLSSLELGDSALYFCASSVDRGRFQGAGNTIYFGEGSWLTVV.

This clone was observed once. The V call is TRBV30, the J call TRBJ1-2; D is undetermined. The CDR3 sequence is 14 residues long. Germline CDR1 is GTSNPN and CDR2 is SVGIG (reference sequence). Trimming removed 0 bases at V and 2 bases at J, with 10 bases between. The CDR3 DNA is TGTGCCTGGAGTGTACGTGGACTGAACTATGGCTACACCTTC. Translated: CAWSVRGLNYGYTF.

This chain links TRBV19 with TRBJ1-2; the match to TRBD1 covers 7 bases. Germline CDR1 and CDR2: LNHDA and SQIVND (reference sequence). The CDR3 totals 15 residues. With 3 bases clipped from V and 9 bases from J, the junction kept 13 bases outside the gene matches. CDR3 bases: TGTGCCAGTAGTATTTGGTCGCCTCAGGGGGATCGCTACACCTTC. This codes for CASSIWSPQGDRYTF.

The V call is TRBV5-1, the J call TRBJ1-2; D might be TRBD1 (5 bases). The CDR3 is made up of 14 amino acids. Germline CDR1 is SGHRS and CDR2 is YFSETQ. Trimming cost V 5 bases and J 3 bases, with 14 bases left between them. The CDR3 region is CASSMRGLDYGYTF. CDR3 DNA: TGCGCCAGCAGTATGCGGGGACTCGACTATGGCTACACCTTC.

Only one count was recorded for this clone. The chain is built from TRBV5-1 and TRBJ2-3; a weak D match, TRBD2 (6 bases). CDR1 is SGHRS, CDR2 YFSETQ, per germline. The CDR3 is 16 amino acids. Trimming stripped 1 base from V and 1 base from J, with 13 bases between. CDR3 in DNA: TGCGCCAGCAGCTTGTCAGGGCCGGGGGGCACAGATACGCAGTATTTT. Amino acids: CASSLSGPGGTDTQYF.

The chain links TRBV7-3 to TRBJ2-6; no clear D gene. Trimming removed 1 base from V and 1 base from J, with 5 bases in between. In germline, CDR1 is SGHTA, CDR2 FQGTGA. The CDR3 runs to 15 residues. The CDR3 is CASSLSVSGANVLTF. As DNA, the CDR3 is TGTGCCAGCAGCTTAAGCGTATCTGGGGCCAACGTCCTGACTTTC.

The chain couples TRBV30 to TRBJ1-1; the D is unclear. This CDR3 is built from 14 residues. V was shortened by 1 base and J by 4 bases, with 13 bases between the two germline ends. Germline-derived CDR1 and CDR2 are GTSNPN and SVGIG (reference sequence). The CDR3 spells CAWSAGVWGTEAFF. DNA of the CDR3: TGTGCCTGGAGTGCGGGAGTTTGGGGCACTGAAGCTTTCTTT.

The chain couples TRBV7-2 to TRBJ2-2, with 8 bases aligning to TRBD2. This CDR3 is built from 16 residues. CDR1 SGHTA and CDR2 FQGNSA come from the germline V gene. J gave up 7 bases and V 0 bases, and 7 bases lay outside the gene matches. The CDR3 DNA sequence: TGTGCCAGCAGCTTAGCCAGCGGGAGAGCCGGCGGGGAGCTGTTTTTT. Protein sequence: CASSLASGRAGGELFF.

The rearrangement uses TRBV27 and TRBJ2-3; D remains unclear. The CDR3 runs 14 residues. V lost 7 bases to trimming and J lost 1 base, with 12 bases between them. Germline CDR1 reads MNHEY; CDR2 reads SMNVEV (reference sequence). CDR3 DNA: TGTGCCAGCAACCCGAGTGGGCGCACAGATACGCAGTATTTT. Protein sequence: CASNPSGRTDTQYF.

The chain links TRBV7-6 to TRBJ2-7; D is uncertain. Trimming took off 1 base at V and 5 bases at J, with 9 bases between the two ends. This CDR3 has 13 residues. CDR1 and CDR2 from the germline V gene are SGHVS and FNYEAQ. The CDR3 DNA is TGTGCCAGCAGCTTAGTTCCCGTCCACGAGCAGTACTTC. It specifies CASSLVPVHEQYF.